This T cell receptor (beta chain) emerged from a study of blood T cell repertoires in COVID-19. Study-level background: Specimens from acute and convalescent COVID-19 originated in the United States, Italy and Spain.

This clone was seen only a few times. Profiled with immunoSEQ multiplex PCR; TCRdb holds only in-frame clones, not every one. The sample yields 99,000 or so clones, roughly 84% seen once. The CDR3 is made up of 14 amino acids. Germline V CDR1 and CDR2: SGHNT, YYREEE (reference sequence). Germline trimming cut 4 bases from V and 3 bases from J; bases unmatched to any gene: 7. This clonotype was obtained from a man in his 70s with active or convalescent COVID-19. The gene calls are TRBV5-4 and TRBJ2-7; 7 bases line up with TRBD1. The sequenced material came from peripheral blood. The CDR3 nucleotides are TGTGCCAGCAGCGCGACAGGGCGGGTCTACGAGCAGTACTTC. Encoded protein: CASSATGRVYEQYF.